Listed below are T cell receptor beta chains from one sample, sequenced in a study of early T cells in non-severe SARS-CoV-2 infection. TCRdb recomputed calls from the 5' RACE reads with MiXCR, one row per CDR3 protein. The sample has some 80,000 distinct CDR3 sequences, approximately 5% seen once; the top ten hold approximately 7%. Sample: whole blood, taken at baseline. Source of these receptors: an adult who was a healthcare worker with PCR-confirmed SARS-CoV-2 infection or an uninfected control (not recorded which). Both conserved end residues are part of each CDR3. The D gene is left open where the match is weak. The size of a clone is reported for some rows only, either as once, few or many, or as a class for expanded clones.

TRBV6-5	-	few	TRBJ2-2	CASSYGTANAGELFF	TGTGCCAGCAGTTATGGGACTGCGAACGCCGGGGAGCTGTTTTTT
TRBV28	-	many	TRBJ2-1	CASRQGGIEGNEQFF	TGTGCCAGCAGACAGGGAGGGATAGAAGGGAATGAGCAGTTCTTC
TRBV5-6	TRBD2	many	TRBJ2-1	CASSLVAGGPNEQFF	TGTGCCAGCAGCTTGGTAGCGGGAGGGCCCAATGAGCAGTTCTTC
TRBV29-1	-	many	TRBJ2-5	CSVGPKDGQETQYF	TGCAGCGTTGGTCCTAAAGACGGCCAAGAGACCCAGTACTTC
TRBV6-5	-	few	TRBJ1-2	CASSYGRGSFGYTF	TGTGCCAGCAGTTACGGGCGGGGGTCCTTTGGCTACACCTTC
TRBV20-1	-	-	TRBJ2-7	CSALPGLHYEQYF	TGCAGTGCCTTACCGGGACTTCACTACGAGCAGTACTTC
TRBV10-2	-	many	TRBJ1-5	CASSGMTGSNQPQHF	TGCGCCAGCAGTGGAATGACAGGAAGCAATCAGCCCCAGCATTTT
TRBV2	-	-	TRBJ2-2	CASRARGVRTGELFF	TGTGCCAGCAGAGCCAGGGGCGTACGGACCGGGGAGCTGTTTTTT
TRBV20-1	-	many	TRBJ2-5	CSAWSSRSFQETQYF	TGCAGTGCTTGGTCTAGCCGCTCCTTCCAAGAGACCCAGTACTTC
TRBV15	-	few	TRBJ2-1	CATSDGSRAYNEQFF	TGTGCCACCAGCGACGGGAGTCGGGCTTACAATGAGCAGTTCTTC
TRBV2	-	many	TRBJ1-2	CASWGGYTF	TGTGCCAGCTGGGGGGGCTACACCTTC
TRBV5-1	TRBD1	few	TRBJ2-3	CASSDEDRGSDTQYF	TGCGCCAGCAGCGACGAAGACAGGGGTTCAGATACGCAGTATTTT
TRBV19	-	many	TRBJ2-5	CASSISREETQYF	TGTGCCAGTAGTATCTCCAGGGAAGAGACCCAGTACTTC
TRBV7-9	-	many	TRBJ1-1	CASSSRRENTEAFF	TGTGCCAGCAGCTCAAGACGGGAGAACACTGAAGCTTTCTTT
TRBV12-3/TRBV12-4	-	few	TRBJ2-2	CASSPQGTNTGELFF	TGTGCCAGCAGTCCACAGGGAACGAACACCGGGGAGCTGTTTTTT
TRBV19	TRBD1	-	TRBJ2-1	CATSPETGYYNEQFF	TGTGCCACCTCCCCAGAGACAGGGTACTACAATGAGCAGTTCTTC
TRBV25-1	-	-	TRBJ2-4	CASSERGGEAKNIQYF	TGTGCCAGCAGTGAAAGGGGTGGGGAAGCCAAAAACATTCAGTACTTC
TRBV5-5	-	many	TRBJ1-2	CASRPDNYPGYTF	TGTGCCAGCAGACCGGACAACTACCCTGGCTACACCTTC
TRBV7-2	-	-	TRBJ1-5	CASSVSNQPQHF	TGTGCCAGCAGCGTTAGCAATCAGCCCCAGCATTTT
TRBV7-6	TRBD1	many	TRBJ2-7	CASSRWDSTYEQYF	TGTGCCAGCAGCCGATGGGACAGCACCTACGAGCAGTACTTC
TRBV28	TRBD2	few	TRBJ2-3	CASSLIREDKDTQYF	TGTGCCAGCAGTTTGATCCGGGAGGATAAAGATACGCAGTATTTT
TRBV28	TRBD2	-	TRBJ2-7	CASTPGGSGSYEQYF	TGTGCCAGCACTCCGGGGGGATCGGGTAGCTACGAGCAGTACTTC
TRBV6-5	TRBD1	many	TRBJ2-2	CAGGTGGTGELFF	TGTGCCGGGGGTACAGGGGGGACCGGGGAGCTGTTTTTT
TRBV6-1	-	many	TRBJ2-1	CASRGTEHNEQFF	TGTGCCAGCAGGGGGACGGAACACAATGAGCAGTTCTTC
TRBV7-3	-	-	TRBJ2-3	CASSSKTTTSSTDTQYF	TGTGCCAGCAGCTCAAAAACTACTACCTCTAGCACAGATACGCAGTATTTT
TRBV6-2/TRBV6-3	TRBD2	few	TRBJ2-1	CASSRNRLAGFEQFF	TGTGCCAGCAGTCGGAACCGACTAGCGGGATTTGAGCAGTTCTTC
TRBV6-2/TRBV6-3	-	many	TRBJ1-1	CASTGNQGTEAFF	TGTGCCAGCACCGGAAATCAGGGGACTGAAGCTTTCTTT
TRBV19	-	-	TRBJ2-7	CASSPSRRGHDEQYF	TGTGCCAGTAGTCCCTCCAGGCGGGGGCACGACGAGCAGTACTTC
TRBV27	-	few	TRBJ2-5	CACGGGPDETQYF	TGTGCCTGTGGGGGGGGCCCAGACGAGACCCAGTACTTC
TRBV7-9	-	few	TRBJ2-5	CASSYLWDSNQETQYF	TGTGCCAGCAGCTACCTGTGGGACTCCAATCAAGAGACCCAGTACTTC
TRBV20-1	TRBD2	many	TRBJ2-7	CSASSPRLAGGYSYEQYF	TGCAGTGCTAGTTCCCCCAGACTAGCGGGAGGGTACTCCTACGAGCAGTACTTC
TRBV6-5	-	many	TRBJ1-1	CASSYSAGTEAFF	TGTGCCAGCAGTTACTCTGCGGGCACTGAAGCTTTCTTT
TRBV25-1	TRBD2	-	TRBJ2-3	CARLAQSTDTQYF	TGTGCCCGACTAGCGCAGAGCACAGATACGCAGTATTTT
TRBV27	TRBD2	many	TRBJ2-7	CASMTSGRGEQYF	TGTGCCTCTATGACTAGCGGGAGAGGCGAGCAGTACTTC
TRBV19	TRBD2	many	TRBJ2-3	CASSIMASGSTDTQYF	TGTGCCAGTAGTATTATGGCTAGCGGTAGCACAGATACGCAGTATTTT
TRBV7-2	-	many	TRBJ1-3	CASGERAGLDTIYF	TGTGCCAGCGGTGAGAGGGCAGGCCTGGACACCATATATTTT
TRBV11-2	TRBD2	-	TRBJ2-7	CASSGLTSGTYEQYF	TGTGCCAGCAGCGGTTTGACTAGCGGGACCTACGAGCAGTACTTC
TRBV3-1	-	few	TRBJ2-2	CASSQSVLGAGELFF	TGTGCCAGCAGCCAAAGCGTACTTGGGGCCGGGGAGCTGTTTTTT
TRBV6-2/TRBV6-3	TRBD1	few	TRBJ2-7	CASSWGQGPSYEQYF	TGTGCCAGCAGTTGGGGACAGGGTCCATCCTACGAGCAGTACTTC
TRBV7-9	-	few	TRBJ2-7	CASSLEKVPGEQYF	TGTGCCAGCAGCCTTGAGAAGGTCCCTGGGGAGCAGTACTTC
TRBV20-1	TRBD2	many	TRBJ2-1	CSARYSGRVNEQFF	TGCAGTGCTCGTTATAGCGGGAGGGTCAATGAGCAGTTCTTC
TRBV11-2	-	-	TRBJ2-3	CASTLNADTQYF	TGTGCCAGCACCTTAAACGCAGATACGCAGTATTTT
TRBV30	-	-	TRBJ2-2	CAWSRGTNTGELFF	TGTGCCTGGAGTCGCGGGACGAACACCGGGGAGCTGTTTTTT
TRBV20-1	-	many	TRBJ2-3	CSARDKRKEGRGHDTQYF	TGCAGTGCTAGAGATAAACGCAAGGAAGGGAGGGGGCACGATACGCAGTATTTT
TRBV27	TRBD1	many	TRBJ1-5	CASSLGTAPNQPQHF	TGTGCCAGCAGTCTAGGGACAGCTCCCAATCAGCCCCAGCATTTT